These T cell receptor beta chains were read from a single sample in a study of blood T cell repertoires in COVID-19. Only in-frame clones appear in the TCRdb table, and some are missing; sequencing was by immunoSEQ multiplex PCR. This sample carries tens of thousands of clones, more than 80% of them seen once, and the ten largest clones take approximately 4.8%. The source material was peripheral blood. Receptors were obtained from a man older than 75 with acute or convalescent COVID-19. CDR3s include the opening cysteine and the closing phenylalanine or tryptophan. Fields, in order: J gene, clone size, D gene, V gene, CDR3 DNA, CDR3 protein. The D gene is left open where the match is weak. Expanded clones are given a class, and other clones once, few, many or no size at all.

TRBJ1-2 NA NA TRBV7-8 TGTGCCAGCAGCTTAGTAAGGACAGTTACGGCTGGCTACACCTTC CASSLVRTVTAGYTF
TRBJ2-5 NA TRBD2 TRBV5-6 TGTGCCAGCGCCCCCTCGGGAGGACAAGAGACCCAGTACTTC CASAPSGGQETQYF
TRBJ1-2 NA TRBD1 TRBV5-1 TGCGCCAGCAGCCCGGACGACAGGGTTAACGGCTACACCTTC CASSPDDRVNGYTF
TRBJ2-2 few NA TRBV29-1 TGCAGCGGTAGACAGGTTGAGGGCGCCGGGGAGCTGTTTTTT CSGRQVEGAGELFF
TRBJ2-1 NA NA TRBV7-2 TGTGCCAGCAGCCAATCCGGGAACCGTATATCAGGGCAGTTCTTC CASSQSGNRISGQFF
TRBJ1-5 few NA TRBV11-2 TGTGCCAGCAGCTTAAGCCTTAGCAATCAGCCCCAGCATTTT CASSLSLSNQPQHF
TRBJ1-2 NA TRBD1 TRBV4-3 TGCGCCAGCAGCCAAGCGACAGGGGTGGAGGTTGATGGCTACACCTTC CASSQATGVEVDGYTF
TRBJ1-5 NA TRBD1 TRBV10-3 TGTGCCATCAGTGTCGGACAGGGCGATCAGCCCCAGCATTTT CAISVGQGDQPQHF
TRBJ2-5 NA TRBD2 TRBV6-5 TGTGCCAGCAGTTACTCGGGACTAGCGCCGAGGGAGACCCAGTACTTC CASSYSGLAPRETQYF
TRBJ1-1 NA TRBD1 TRBV6-5 TGTGCCAGCAGTTACTCGTCCGGGACAGGGAACACTGAAGCTTTCTTT CASSYSSGTGNTEAFF
TRBJ2-5 NA NA TRBV29-1 TGCAGCGTTGAGTGGGCGGGGGCCCTCAGACGTACCCAAGAGACCCAGTACTTC CSVEWAGALRRTQETQYF
TRBJ1-2 NA NA TRBV7-9 TGTGCCAGCAGCTCGCGACAGACCAACTATGGCTACACCTTC CASSSRQTNYGYTF
TRBJ1-4 NA TRBD1 TRBV5-1 TGCGCCAGCAGCTCCCGACAGGGAGACCGTGAAAAACTGTTTTTT CASSSRQGDREKLFF
TRBJ2-7 NA TRBD1 TRBV6-2/TRBV6-3 TGTGCCAGCAGTTCCCTGCCGGGACAGGGGGCAACTCACGAGCAGTACTTC CASSSLPGQGATHEQYF
TRBJ1-4 NA NA TRBV6-2/TRBV6-3 TGTGCCAGCAGTCCCACAGGGCGATTTAATGAAAAACTGTTTTTT CASSPTGRFNEKLFF
TRBJ1-5 once NA TRBV6-1 TGTGCCAGCAGTGAGGTCGGGAGCAATCAGCCCCAGCATTTT CASSEVGSNQPQHF
TRBJ2-2 once TRBD2 TRBV5-8 TGTGCCAGCAGCCCTGGACTAGCGGGGGGTTTCACCGGGGAGCTGTTTTTT CASSPGLAGGFTGELFF
TRBJ1-5 NA NA TRBV27 TGTGCCAGCAGTGCCCACAACAATCAGCCCCAGCATTTT CASSAHNNQPQHF
TRBJ2-3 NA TRBD1 TRBV6-5 TGTGCCAGCAGTTATAACGGACAGGGGCGCACAGATACGCAGTATTTT CASSYNGQGRTDTQYF
TRBJ1-4 NA TRBD1 TRBV19 TGTGCCAGTAGGGGACAGATTAATGAAAAACTGTTTTTT CASRGQINEKLFF
TRBJ2-1 few TRBD2 TRBV7-3 TGTGCCAGCAGCTTAATGTATAGCGGGGGAAATGAGCAGTTCTTC CASSLMYSGGNEQFF
TRBJ1-1 NA NA TRBV12-3/TRBV12-4 TGTGCCAGCAGTTTTAGGGGGACTGAAGCTTTCTTT CASSFRGTEAFF
TRBJ1-1 NA NA TRBV12-5 TGTGCTAGTGGCGGGACTCCAAGGGGTTTCGCTACTGAAGCTTTCTTT CASGGTPRGFATEAFF
TRBJ2-5 NA NA TRBV4-1 TGCGCCAGCAGCCAAGGTTCGGGAGTCGAAGAGACCCAGTACTTC CASSQGSGVEETQYF
TRBJ2-7 NA TRBD1 TRBV27 TGTGCCAGCAAGGGTAATGGGGACAGGGGAACCTACGAGCAGTACTTC CASKGNGDRGTYEQYF
TRBJ2-7 NA TRBD2 TRBV27 TGTGCCAGCAGTTCCAGCGGGAGGGACCCCTACGAGCAGTACTTC CASSSSGRDPYEQYF
TRBJ1-1 NA NA TRBV6-2/TRBV6-3 TGTGCCAGCAGTTACTCAGTCGGGGGGCGGCGGAAGACTGAAGCTTTCTTT CASSYSVGGRRKTEAFF
TRBJ2-7 NA NA TRBV24-1 TGTGCCACCAGTGATTCAGGTCTTCCTTACGAGCAGTACTTC CATSDSGLPYEQYF
TRBJ2-1 NA TRBD2 TRBV7-2 TGTGCCAGCAGCAAGGCGGGGGGGACTTACAATGAGCAGTTCTTC CASSKAGGTYNEQFF
TRBJ2-5 NA NA TRBV7-2 TGTGCCAGCAGCAGGACTGTCCTCGGGGAGACCCAGTACTTC CASSRTVLGETQYF
TRBJ2-7 NA NA TRBV4-1 TGCGCCAGCAGCCTGGACAGCACCTACGAGCAGTACTTC CASSLDSTYEQYF